The following is a TCR beta chain sequence with its context. Its antigen is unidentified. Under 3 months was the duration of disease in ophthalmopathy patients, who also had a Clinical Activity Score of at least 3 and a NOSPECS grade of at least 4. This sample is drawn from a study of T cells in Graves' hyperthyroidism and ophthalmopathy. RNA transcripts gave rise to amplified TCR beta CDR3 regions. HTBI primers drove first-round RT-PCR of the TCR CDR3. TCRdb re-analysed the multiplex PCR reads in MiXCR, keeping a single row per CDR3 protein. The sample yields hundreds of thousands of distinct CDR3 sequences, roughly 15% seen once. Germline V gives CDR1 LGHNA, CDR2 YNFKEQ. The CDR3 has 17 amino acids. V lost 0 bases, J lost 2 bases, and 9 bases stayed unmatched. Study-wide points: Also found in blood were most expanded thyroid clonotypes above 0.001. Before onset, ophthalmopathy was predicted by the model a median around 6.2 months earlier.

The specimen was blood. The chain carries TRBV4-2 and TRBJ2-5; 7 bases match TRBD1. This TCR was sampled from a woman in her forties with Graves' ophthalmopathy. CDR3 amino acids: CASSQDASGGGQETQYF. The CDR3 bases are TGTGCCAGCAGCCAAGATGCGTCAGGGGGTGGGCAAGAGACCCAGTACTTC.